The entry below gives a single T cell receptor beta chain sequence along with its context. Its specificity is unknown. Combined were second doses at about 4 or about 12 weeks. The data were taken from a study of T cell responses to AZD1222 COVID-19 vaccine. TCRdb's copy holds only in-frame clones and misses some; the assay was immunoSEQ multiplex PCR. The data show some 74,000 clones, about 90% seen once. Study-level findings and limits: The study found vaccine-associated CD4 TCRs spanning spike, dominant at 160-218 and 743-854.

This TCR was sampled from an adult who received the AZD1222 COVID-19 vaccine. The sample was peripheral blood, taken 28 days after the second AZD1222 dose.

The CDR3 region is CASSLTGNYGYTF. The DNA for the CDR3 is TGTGCCAGCAGTTTAACAGGGAACTATGGCTACACCTTC. This rearrangement joins TRBV27 to TRBJ1-2, with D possibly matching TRBD1 (6 bases). The CDR3 length is 13 residues. The V and J ends lost 2 bases and 2 bases respectively, with 6 bases between them. The germline gives CDR1 MNHEY, CDR2 SMNVEV (reference sequence).